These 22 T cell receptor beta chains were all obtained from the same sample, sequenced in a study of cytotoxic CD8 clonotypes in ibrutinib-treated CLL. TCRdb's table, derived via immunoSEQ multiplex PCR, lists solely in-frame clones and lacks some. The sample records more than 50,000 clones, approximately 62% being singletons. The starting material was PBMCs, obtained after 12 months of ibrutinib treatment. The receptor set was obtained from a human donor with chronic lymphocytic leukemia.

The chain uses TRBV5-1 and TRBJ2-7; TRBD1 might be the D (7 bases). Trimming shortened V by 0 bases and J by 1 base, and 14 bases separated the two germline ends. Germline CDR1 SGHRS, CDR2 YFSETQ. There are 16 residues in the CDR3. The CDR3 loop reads CASSLAGGTASYEQYF. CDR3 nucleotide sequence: TGCGCCAGCAGCTTGGCCGGCGGGACAGCTTCCTACGAGCAGTACTTC.

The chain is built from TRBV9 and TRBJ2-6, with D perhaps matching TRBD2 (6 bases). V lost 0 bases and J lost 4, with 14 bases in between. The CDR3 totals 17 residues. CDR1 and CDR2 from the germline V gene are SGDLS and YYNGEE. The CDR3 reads CASSVAGGTAGANVLTF. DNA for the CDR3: TGTGCCAGCAGCGTAGCCGGGGGTACGGCCGGGGCCAACGTCCTGACTTTC.

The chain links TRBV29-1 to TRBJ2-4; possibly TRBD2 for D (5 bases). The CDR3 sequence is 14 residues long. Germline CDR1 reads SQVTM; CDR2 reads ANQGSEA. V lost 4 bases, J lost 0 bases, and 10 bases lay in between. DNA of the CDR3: TGCAGCGTTGTGGGAGCCTTAGCCAAAAACATTCAGTACTTC. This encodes CSVVGALAKNIQYF.

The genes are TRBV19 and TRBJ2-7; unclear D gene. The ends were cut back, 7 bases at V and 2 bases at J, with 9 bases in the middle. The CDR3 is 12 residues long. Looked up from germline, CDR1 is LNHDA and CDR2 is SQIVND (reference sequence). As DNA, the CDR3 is TGTGCCAGTAAAGGGTTAACCTACGAGCAGTACTTC. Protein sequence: CASKGLTYEQYF.

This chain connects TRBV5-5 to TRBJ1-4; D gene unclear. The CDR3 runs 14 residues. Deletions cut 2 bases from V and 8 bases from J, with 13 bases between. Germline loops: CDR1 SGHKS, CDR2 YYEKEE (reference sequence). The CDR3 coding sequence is TGTGCCAGCAGCTTTGGACCCGATCAGGAAAAACTGTTTTTT. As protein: CASSFGPDQEKLFF. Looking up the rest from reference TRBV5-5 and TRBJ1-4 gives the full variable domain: DAGVTQSPTHLIKTRGQQVTLRCSPISGHKSVSWYQQVLGQGPQFIFQYYEKEERGRGNFPDRFSARQFPNYSSELNVNALLLGDSALYLCASSFGPDQEKLFFGSGTQLSVL.

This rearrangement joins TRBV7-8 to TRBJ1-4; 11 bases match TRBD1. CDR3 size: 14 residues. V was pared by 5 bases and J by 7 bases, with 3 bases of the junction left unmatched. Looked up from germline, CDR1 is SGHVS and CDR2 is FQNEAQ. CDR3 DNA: TGTGCCAGCAGCCAGGACAGGGGGCTTGAAAAACTGTTTTTT. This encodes CASSQDRGLEKLFF.

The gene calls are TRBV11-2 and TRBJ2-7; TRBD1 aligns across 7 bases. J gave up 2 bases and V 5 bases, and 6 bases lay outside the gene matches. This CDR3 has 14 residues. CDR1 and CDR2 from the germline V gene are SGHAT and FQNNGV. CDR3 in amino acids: CASSQTGLAYEQYV. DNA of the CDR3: TGTGCCAGCAGCCAGACAGGGCTAGCCTACGAGCAGTACGTC.

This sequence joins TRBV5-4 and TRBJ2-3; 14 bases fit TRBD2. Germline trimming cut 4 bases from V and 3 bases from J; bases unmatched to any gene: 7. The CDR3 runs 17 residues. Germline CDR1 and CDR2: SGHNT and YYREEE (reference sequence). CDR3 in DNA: TGTGCCAGCAGCCAAGGACTAGCGGGGGGTGTTACAGATACGCAGTATTTT. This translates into CASSQGLAGGVTDTQYF.

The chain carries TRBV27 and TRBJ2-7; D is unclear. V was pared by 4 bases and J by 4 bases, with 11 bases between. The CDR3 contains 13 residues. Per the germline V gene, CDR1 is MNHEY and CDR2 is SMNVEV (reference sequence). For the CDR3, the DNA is TGTGCCAGCAGTTGCGTCGGAACGTACGAGCAGTACGTC. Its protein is CASSCVGTYEQYV.

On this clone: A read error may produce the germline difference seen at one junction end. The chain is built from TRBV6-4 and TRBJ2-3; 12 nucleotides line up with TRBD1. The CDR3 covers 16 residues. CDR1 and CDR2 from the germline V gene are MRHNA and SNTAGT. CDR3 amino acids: CASSYSGQGAGDTQYF. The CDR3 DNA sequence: TGTGCCAGCAGTTACTCGGGACAGGGGGCAGGAGATACGCAGTATTTT.

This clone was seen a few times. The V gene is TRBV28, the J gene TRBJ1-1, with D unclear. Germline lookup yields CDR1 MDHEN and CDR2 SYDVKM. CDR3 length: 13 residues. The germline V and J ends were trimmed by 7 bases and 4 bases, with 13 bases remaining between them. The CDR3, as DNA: TGTGCCAGCACAGAACCCCCCGGCACTGAAGCTTTCTTT. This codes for CASTEPPGTEAFF.

The CDR3 sequence is CASSPLGGGWNTEAFF. Written as DNA, the CDR3 is TGTGCCAGCAGCCCTCTAGGCGGGGGATGGAACACTGAAGCTTTCTTT. The rearrangement joins TRBV7-2 to TRBJ1-1; D might be TRBD1 (5 bases). Looked up from germline, CDR1 is SGHTA and CDR2 is FQGNSA. V dropped 5 bases and J dropped 1 base, with 17 bases sitting between them. This CDR3 is built from 16 residues.

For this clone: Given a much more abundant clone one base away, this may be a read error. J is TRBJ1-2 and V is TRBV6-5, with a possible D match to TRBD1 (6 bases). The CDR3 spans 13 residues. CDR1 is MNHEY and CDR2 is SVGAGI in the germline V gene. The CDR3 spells CASNYSGARGYTF. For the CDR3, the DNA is TGTGCCAGCAATTACTCAGGGGCGCGGGGCTACACCTTC.

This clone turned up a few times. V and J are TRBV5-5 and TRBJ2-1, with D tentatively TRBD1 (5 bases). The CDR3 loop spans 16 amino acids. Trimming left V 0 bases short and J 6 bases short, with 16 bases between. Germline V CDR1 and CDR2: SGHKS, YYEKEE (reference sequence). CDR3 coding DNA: TGTGCCAGCAGCTTGGTAATACAGGAGAATTTCAATGAGCAGTTCTTC. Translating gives CASSLVIQENFNEQFF.

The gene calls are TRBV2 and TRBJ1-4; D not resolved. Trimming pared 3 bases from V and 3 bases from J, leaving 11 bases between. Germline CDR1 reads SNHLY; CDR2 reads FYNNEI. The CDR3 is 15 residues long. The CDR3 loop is CASSDLTSSNEKLFF. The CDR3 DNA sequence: TGTGCCAGCAGTGACCTGACTAGTTCTAATGAAAAACTGTTTTTT.

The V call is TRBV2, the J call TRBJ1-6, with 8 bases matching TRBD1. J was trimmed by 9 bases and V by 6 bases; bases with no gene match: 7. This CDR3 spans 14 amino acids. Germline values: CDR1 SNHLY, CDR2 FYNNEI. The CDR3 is CASSFGQGASPLHF. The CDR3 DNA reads TGTGCCAGCAGCTTTGGCCAGGGGGCTTCACCCCTCCACTTT.

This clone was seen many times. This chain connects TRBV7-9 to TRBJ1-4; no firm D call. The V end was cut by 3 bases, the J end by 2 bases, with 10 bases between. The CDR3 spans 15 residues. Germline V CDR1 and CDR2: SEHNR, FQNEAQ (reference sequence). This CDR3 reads CASSFPSTTNEKLFF. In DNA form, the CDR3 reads TGTGCCAGCAGCTTTCCCAGTACTACTAATGAAAAACTGTTTTTT. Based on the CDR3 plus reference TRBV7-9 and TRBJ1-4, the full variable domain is DTGVSQNPRHKITKRGQNVTFRCDPISEHNRLYWYRQTLGQGPEFLTYFQNEAQLEKSRLLSDRFSAERPKGSFSTLEIQRTEQGDSAMYLCASSFPSTTNEKLFFGSGTQLSVL.

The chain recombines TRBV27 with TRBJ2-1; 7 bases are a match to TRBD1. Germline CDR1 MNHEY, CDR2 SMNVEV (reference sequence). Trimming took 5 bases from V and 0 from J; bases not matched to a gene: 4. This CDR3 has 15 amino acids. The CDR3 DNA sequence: TGTGCCAGCAGTGTGACAGGGAGCTCCTACAATGAGCAGTTCTTC. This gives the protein CASSVTGSSYNEQFF.

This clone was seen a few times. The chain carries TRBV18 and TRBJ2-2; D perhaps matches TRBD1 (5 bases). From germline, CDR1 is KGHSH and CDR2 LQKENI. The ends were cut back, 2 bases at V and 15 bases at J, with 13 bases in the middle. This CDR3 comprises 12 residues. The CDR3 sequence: CASSPEYGHLFF. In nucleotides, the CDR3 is TGTGCCAGCTCACCAGAATACGGACACTTGTTTTTT.

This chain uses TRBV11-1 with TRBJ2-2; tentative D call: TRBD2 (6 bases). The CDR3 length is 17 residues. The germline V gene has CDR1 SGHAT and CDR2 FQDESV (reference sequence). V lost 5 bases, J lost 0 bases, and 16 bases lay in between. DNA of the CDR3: TGTGCCAGCAGCCTTAGGGGCGGGACGGCGAACACCGGGGAGCTGTTTTTT. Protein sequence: CASSLRGGTANTGELFF.

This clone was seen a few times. CDR3 in amino acids: CASSLTGGHTEAFF. DNA of the CDR3: TGCGCCAGCAGCTTGACAGGGGGCCACACTGAAGCTTTCTTT. The V gene is TRBV5-1, the J gene TRBJ1-1, with 9 bases fitting TRBD1. The junction had 1 base not matched to a gene; V was cut back by 1 base and J by 3 bases. CDR3 length: 14 amino acids. Germline CDR1 and CDR2: SGHRS and YFSETQ.

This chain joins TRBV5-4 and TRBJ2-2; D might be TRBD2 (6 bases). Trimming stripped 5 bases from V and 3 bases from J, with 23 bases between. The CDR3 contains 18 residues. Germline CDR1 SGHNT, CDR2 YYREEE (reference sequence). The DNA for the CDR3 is TGTGCCAGCAGTCCTGTAATCGGTTCAGGGAGGTACACCGGGGAGCTGTTTTTT. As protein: CASSPVIGSGRYTGELFF. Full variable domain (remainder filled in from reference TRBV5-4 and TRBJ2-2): ETGVTQSPTHLIKTRGQQVTLRCSSQSGHNTVSWYQQALGQGPQFIFQYYREEENGRGNFPPRFSGLQFPNYSSELNVNALELDDSALYLCASSPVIGSGRYTGELFFGEGSRLTVL.